This T cell receptor (beta chain) was observed in a study of T-cell memory formation after mild COVID-19. Study as a whole: Across donors, TCR clusters were largely donor specific.

TCRdb re-called the 5' RACE reads with MiXCR, one entry per CDR3 protein. The sample has hundreds of thousands of distinct CDR3 sequences; roughly 18% are singletons. Whole-study results and caveats: That cross-reactive memory joined was suggested by some responding clones appearing in pre-infection memory. Clones contracting day 15 to 85 were balanced CD4/CD8; later expanders leaned CD4+.

This clonotype was recorded a few times. Its antigen is undetermined. The germline V gene encodes CDR1 SGHRS and CDR2 YFSETQ. V was cut by 0 bases and J by 6 bases, with 7 bases left in between. The CDR3 has 13 residues. The rearrangement links TRBV5-1 to TRBJ2-1, with TRBD1 as a possible D gene (6 bases). Source material: PBMCs or a T cell subset sorted from them (not recorded which). The source of this sequence is a man between 18 and 35 years old who had mild COVID-19 (a few samples of this study predate the infection). Cell type and time point are not known. DNA of the CDR3: TGCGCCAGCAGCTTGGAGACAGGCAATGAGCAGTTCTTC. It codes for CASSLETGNEQFF.